This T cell receptor beta chain was retrieved from a study of T cells in Graves' hyperthyroidism and ophthalmopathy. Across the whole study: Peripheral blood was drawn at first diagnosis, prior to all treatment. Study conclusions and caveats: Model output signaled ophthalmopathy a median approximately six months ahead of onset.

RNA transcripts provided the source from which TCR beta CDR3 regions were amplified. HTBI primers were used for first-round RT-PCR of the TCR CDR3. Each CDR3 protein gets one entry after TCRdb re-called the multiplex PCR reads with MiXCR. The table records 500,000 to 700,000 distinct CDR3 sequences, 16% of them present only once. In this sample, this clonotype turned up many times. Its antigen is undetermined. Specimen: blood. This TCR derives from a woman aged 18-30 years with Graves' hyperthyroidism.

The CDR3 loop is CASGTSVIPYIQYF. CDR3 nucleotides: TGTGCCAGCGGTACCAGCGTTATACCCTACATTCAGTACTTC. The gene calls are TRBV11-2 and TRBJ2-4; D remains ambiguous. The CDR3 consists of 14 residues. V dropped 8 bases and J dropped 8 bases, with 19 bases sitting between them. Germline assignment: CDR1 SGHAT and CDR2 FQNNGV.